Shown below are 5 T cell receptor beta chains from a single sample sequenced in a study of identical twins. MiXCR, run by TCRdb on the 5' RACE reads, gives a single entry per CDR3 protein. Found here are 300,000 to 400,000 distinct CDR3 sequences, 9% of them singletons; the top ten hold roughly 8.7%. Sequenced material: naive T cells sorted from blood. These receptors were obtained from a woman in her fifties or sixties in good health.

This clonotype was recorded a few times. The chain joins TRBV5-1 to TRBJ2-3; D uncertain. V dropped 1 base and J dropped 8 bases, with 14 bases sitting between them. This CDR3 spans 14 amino acids. Looked up from germline, CDR1 is SGHRS and CDR2 is YFSETQ. CDR3 nucleotide sequence: TGCGCCAGCAGCTTGAGTAAGGGCTCGGGTACGCAGTATTTT. Its protein product is CASSLSKGSGTQYF. Full variable domain (remainder filled in from reference TRBV5-1 and TRBJ2-3): KAGVTQTPRYLIKTRGQQVTLSCSPISGHRSVSWYQQTPGQGLQFLFEYFSETQRNKGNFPGRFSGRQFSNSRSEMNVSTLELGDSALYLCASSLSKGSGTQYFGPGTRLTVL.

This clonotype has just a few counts. The chain links TRBV25-1 to TRBJ2-3, with D perhaps TRBD1 (6 bases). Germline V gene lookup returns CDR1 MGHDK and CDR2 SYGVNS. Trimming took 4 bases from V and 2 from J, leaving 22 bases between them. The CDR3 extends over 18 amino acids. CDR3 in amino acids: CASSGPRPRTAFTDTQYF. DNA for the CDR3: TGTGCCAGCAGTGGACCCCGCCCCCGGACAGCCTTCACAGATACGCAGTATTTT. Variable domain in full (rest from reference TRBV25-1 and TRBJ2-3): EADIYQTPRYLVIGTGKKITLECSQTMGHDKMYWYQQDPGMELHLIHYSYGVNSTEKGDLSSESTVSRIRTEHFPLTLESARPSHTSQYLCASSGPRPRTAFTDTQYFGPGTRLTVL.

The sample holds a few counts of this clonotype. CDR3 amino acids: CASKTDGNSPLHF. CDR3 coding DNA: TGTGCCAGCAAAACAGACGGGAATTCACCCCTCCACTTT. V usage is TRBV6-5 and J usage is TRBJ1-6; D call uncertain. The CDR3 loop spans 13 amino acids. Trimming shortened V by 7 bases and J by 7 bases, and 11 bases separated the two germline ends. CDR1 MNHEY and CDR2 SVGAGI come from the germline V gene.

This clonotype appeared a few times. The V and J genes are TRBV3-1 and TRBJ2-3; possible D gene TRBD2, 6 bases. Germline assignment: CDR1 LGHDT and CDR2 YNNKEL (reference sequence). Deletions cut 1 base from V and 1 base from J, with 9 bases between. The CDR3 extends over 15 amino acids. CDR3: CASSQGSGGTDTQYF. The CDR3 region has the DNA TGTGCCAGCAGCCAAGGGTCGGGGGGCACAGATACGCAGTATTTT.

As regards this clonotype: A much larger clone sits a single nucleotide away, making a read error possible. V is TRBV7-8 and J is TRBJ2-1; the match to TRBD1 covers 8 bases. Germline lookup yields CDR1 SGHVS and CDR2 FQNEAQ. This CDR3 contains 16 residues. V lost 5 bases, J lost 7 bases, and 13 bases stayed unmatched. In DNA form, the CDR3 reads TGTGCCAGCAGCCACACGAGACAGGGGATAGTTAATGAGCAGTTCTTC. This encodes CASSHTRQGIVNEQFF.